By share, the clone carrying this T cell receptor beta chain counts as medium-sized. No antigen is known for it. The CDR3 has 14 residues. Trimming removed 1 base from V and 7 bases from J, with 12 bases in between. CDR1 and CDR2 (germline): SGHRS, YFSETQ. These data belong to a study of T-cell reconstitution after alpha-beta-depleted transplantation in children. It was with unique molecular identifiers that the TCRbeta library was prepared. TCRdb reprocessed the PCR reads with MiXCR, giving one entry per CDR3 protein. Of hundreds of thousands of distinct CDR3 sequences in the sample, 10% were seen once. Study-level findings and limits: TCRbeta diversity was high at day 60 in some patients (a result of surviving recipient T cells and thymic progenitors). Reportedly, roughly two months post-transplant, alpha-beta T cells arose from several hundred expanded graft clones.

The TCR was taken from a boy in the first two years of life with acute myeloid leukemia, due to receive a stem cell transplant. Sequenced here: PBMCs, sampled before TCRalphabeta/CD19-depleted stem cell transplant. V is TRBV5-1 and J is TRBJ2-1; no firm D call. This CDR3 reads CASSLLYSSNEQFF. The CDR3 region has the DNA TGCGCCAGCAGCTTGCTTTACTCGTCAAATGAGCAGTTCTTC.